This TCR beta chain derives from a study of OX40 agonist ivuxolimab in advanced cancers. About the research overall: Patient treatment consisted of intravenous ivuxolimab administration every 2 weeks at 0.01 to 10 mg/kg. Dose-escalation patients suffered from hepatocellular carcinoma, melanoma, renal cell or head and neck cancer. Findings and caveats of the study: Fewer expanded clones were found on average in CD4+ than in CD8+ T cells. Partial responders at 0.1-3.0 mg/kg showed near-lowest clonal expansion.

Data came from immunoSEQ multiplex PCR; TCRdb stores just in-frame clones and leaves some out. Counted here are roughly 64,000 clones, approximately 84% occurring once; the ten biggest clones make up 9.8%. With respect to this clone: The antigen is undetermined.

Germline-derived CDR1 and CDR2 are MNHNY and SVGAGI (reference sequence). This CDR3 is 12 amino acids long. V was clipped by 7 bases and J by 6 bases; unmatched bases: 6. The sample consisted of CD4+ or CD8+ T cells sorted from blood, taken in a trial of the OX40 agonist ivuxolimab. The chain combines TRBV6-6 with TRBJ2-7; 7 nucleotides agree with TRBD2. The source of this sequence is an adult with an advanced solid tumor such as melanoma, head and neck, liver or kidney cancer. DNA of the CDR3: TGTGCCAGCACCGCGGGAGAGAGCGAGCAGTACTTC. Translation gives CASTAGESEQYF.